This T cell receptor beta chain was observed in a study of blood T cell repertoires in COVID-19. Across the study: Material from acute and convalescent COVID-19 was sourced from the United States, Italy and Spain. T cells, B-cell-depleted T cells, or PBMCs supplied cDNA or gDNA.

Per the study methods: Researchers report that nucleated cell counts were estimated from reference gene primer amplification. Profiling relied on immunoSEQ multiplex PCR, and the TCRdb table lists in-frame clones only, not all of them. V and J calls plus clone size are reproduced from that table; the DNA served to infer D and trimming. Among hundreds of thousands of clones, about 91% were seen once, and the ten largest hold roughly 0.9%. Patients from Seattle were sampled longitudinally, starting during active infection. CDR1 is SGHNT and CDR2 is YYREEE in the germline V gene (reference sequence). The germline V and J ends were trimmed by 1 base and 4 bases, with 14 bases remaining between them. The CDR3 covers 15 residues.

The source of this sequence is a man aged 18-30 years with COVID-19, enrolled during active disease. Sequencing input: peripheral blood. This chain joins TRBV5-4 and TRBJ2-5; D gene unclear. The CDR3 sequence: CASSLFVSGLETQYF. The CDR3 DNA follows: TGTGCCAGCAGCTTGTTCGTGTCAGGCTTAGAGACCCAGTACTTC.